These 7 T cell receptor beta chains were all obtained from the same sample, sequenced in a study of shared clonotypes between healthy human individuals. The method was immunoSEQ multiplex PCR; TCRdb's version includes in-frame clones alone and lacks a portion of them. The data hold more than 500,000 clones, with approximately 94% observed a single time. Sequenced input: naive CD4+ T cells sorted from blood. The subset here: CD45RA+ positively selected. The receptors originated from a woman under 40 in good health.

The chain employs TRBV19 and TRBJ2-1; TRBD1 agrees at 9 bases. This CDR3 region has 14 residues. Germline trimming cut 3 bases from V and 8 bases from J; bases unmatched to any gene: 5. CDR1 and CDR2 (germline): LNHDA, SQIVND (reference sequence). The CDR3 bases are TGTGCCAGTAGTATGGGACAGGGTGGCGATGAGCAGTTCTTC. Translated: CASSMGQGGDEQFF. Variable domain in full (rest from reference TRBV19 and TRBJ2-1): DGGITQSPKYLFRKEGQNVTLSCEQNLNHDAMYWYRQDPGQGLRLIYYSQIVNDFQKGDIAEGYSVSREKKESFPLTVTSAQKNPTAFYLCASSMGQGGDEQFFGPGTRLTVL.

The CDR3 spells CASSQVAGTADTQYF. CDR3 bases: TGCGCCAGCAGCCAAGTCGCCGGGACAGCAGATACGCAGTATTTT. The rearrangement joins TRBV4-1 to TRBJ2-3; 7 bases agree with TRBD1. Losses at the gene ends were 1 base for V and 4 bases for J; bases not matched to a gene: 5. Per the germline V gene, CDR1 is MGHRA and CDR2 is YSYEKL. This CDR3 has 15 amino acids.

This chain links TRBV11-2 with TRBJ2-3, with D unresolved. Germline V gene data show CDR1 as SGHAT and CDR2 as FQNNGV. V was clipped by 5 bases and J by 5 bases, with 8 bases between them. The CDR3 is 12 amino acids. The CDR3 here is CASSPLVDTQYF. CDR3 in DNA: TGTGCCAGCAGCCCTTTGGTAGATACGCAGTATTTT.

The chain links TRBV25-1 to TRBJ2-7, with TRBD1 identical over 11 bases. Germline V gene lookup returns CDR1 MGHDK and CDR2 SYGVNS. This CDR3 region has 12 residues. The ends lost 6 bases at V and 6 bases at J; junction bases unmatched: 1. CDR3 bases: TGTGCCAGCAGGGACAGGGGGCCCGAGCAGTACTTC. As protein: CASRDRGPEQYF.

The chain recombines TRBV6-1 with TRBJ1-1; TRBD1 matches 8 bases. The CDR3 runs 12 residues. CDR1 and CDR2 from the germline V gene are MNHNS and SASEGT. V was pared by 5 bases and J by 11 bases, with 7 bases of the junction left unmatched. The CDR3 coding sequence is TGTGCCAGCAGTCATCCGGGACAGGTGGCTTTCTTT. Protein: CASSHPGQVAFF.

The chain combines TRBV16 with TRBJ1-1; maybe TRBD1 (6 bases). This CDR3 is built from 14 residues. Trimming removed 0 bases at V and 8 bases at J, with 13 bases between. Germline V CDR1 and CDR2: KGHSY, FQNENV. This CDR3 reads CASSQSRGLKEAFF. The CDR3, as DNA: TGTGCCAGCAGCCAATCTCGGGGGCTCAAGGAAGCTTTCTTT.

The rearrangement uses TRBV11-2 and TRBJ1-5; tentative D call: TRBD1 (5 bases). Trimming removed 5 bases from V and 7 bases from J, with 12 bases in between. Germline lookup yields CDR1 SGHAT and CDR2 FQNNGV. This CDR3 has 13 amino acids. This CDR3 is CASSLGVSQPQHF. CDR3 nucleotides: TGTGCCAGCAGCCTAGGGGTCAGCCAGCCCCAGCATTTT.